Listed here are 24 T cell receptor beta chains from one sample, sequenced in a study of molecular identifiers for immune sequencing clone quantification. In TCRdb, the PCR reads were re-called with MiXCR into one record per CDR3 protein. The table includes about 320,000 distinct CDR3 sequences, about 21% detected once. The source material was naive CD8+ T cells from blood, with Jurkat cell RNA spiked in. Described subset: FACS-sorted CD8+CD4-CCR7+CD45RA+ naive T cells. The receptor set was obtained from a human donor in good health. Some libraries in this study had Jurkat cell RNA spiked in.

A note on this clonotype: A much more abundant neighbour one base away suggests this may be a read error. V and J are TRBV7-9 and TRBJ2-3; D call uncertain. Trimming removed 4 bases at V and 10 bases at J, with 21 bases between. The CDR3 extends over 15 amino acids. The germline V gene encodes CDR1 SEHNR and CDR2 FQNEAQ (reference sequence). The CDR3 loop reads CASSSPGVSLDAQYF. CDR3 in DNA: TGTGCCAGCAGCTCCCCGGGCGTTTCGTTGGATGCGCAGTATTTT. The whole variable domain, remainder taken from reference TRBV7-9 and TRBJ2-3, is DTGVSQNPRHKITKRGQNVTFRCDPISEHNRLYWYRQTLGQGPEFLTYFQNEAQLEKSRLLSDRFSAERPKGSFSTLEIQRTEQGDSAMYLCASSSPGVSLDAQYFGPGTRLTVL.

This clonotype showed up many times. CDR3 residues: CATSDPGLKVYEQYF. In nucleotides, the CDR3 is TGTGCCACCAGTGATCCGGGGCTGAAGGTCTACGAGCAGTACTTC. The V call is TRBV24-1, the J call TRBJ2-7; D assignment may be TRBD1 or TRBD2 (5 bases each). The V end was cut by 3 bases, the J end by 3 bases, with 14 bases between. The CDR3 has 15 residues. In germline, CDR1 is KGHDR, CDR2 SFDVKD.

In the case of this clonotype: A much larger clonotype is one base distant, so this may be a read error. V gene TRBV19 combines with J gene TRBJ2-5; D remains unclear. CDR1 is LNHDA and CDR2 is SQIVND in the germline V gene (reference sequence). The V end lost 0 bases, the J end lost 1 base, and 9 bases lay between the germline ends. The CDR3 loop spans 15 amino acids. The CDR3 DNA follows: TGTGCCAGTAGTATAGATCTCGGACCCCAAGAGACCCAGTACTTC. It specifies CASSIDLGPQETQYF.

This clonotype was seen ten or more times. The rearrangement uses TRBV20-1 and TRBJ2-7; D possibly corresponds to TRBD2 (6 bases). V shed 0 bases and J shed 5 bases, with 17 bases lying between them. The CDR3 sequence is 15 residues long. In germline, CDR1 is DFQATT, CDR2 SNEGSKA (reference sequence). This chain's CDR3 is CSARDGFGSYDEQYF. The CDR3 DNA reads as TGCAGTGCTAGAGATGGTTTCGGGAGCTACGACGAGCAGTACTTC.

Concerning this clonotype itself: As the CDR3 is not closed by the conserved phenylalanine or tryptophan, this likely results from a read error. This chain joins TRBV5-6 and TRBJ2-7, with D uncertain. Trimming removed 0 bases from V and 6 bases from J, with 13 bases in between. CDR3 length equals 14 residues. Germline V gene lookup returns CDR1 SGHDT and CDR2 YYEEEE. The CDR3 DNA follows: TGTGCCAGCAGCTTGGGGCGACAAATGACCGAGCAGTACTCC. This gives the protein CASSLGRQMTEQYS.

The sample holds many counts of this clonotype. The chain carries TRBV29-1 and TRBJ2-2, with no clear D. CDR3 size: 14 residues. Trimming stripped 3 bases from V and 5 bases from J, with 13 bases between. CDR1 SQVTM and CDR2 ANQGSEA come from the germline V gene. CDR3 DNA: TGCAGCGTTGAGACTGGGCAGTCGACCGGGGAGCTGTTTTTT. Amino acid sequence: CSVETGQSTGELFF.

This sequence joins TRBV10-3 and TRBJ2-1; 7 bases map to TRBD2. Germline V gives CDR1 ENHRY, CDR2 SYGVKD. Trimming at V came to 3 bases and at J to 0 bases, leaving 2 bases not matched to a gene. CDR3 length: 15 amino acids. CDR3 in amino acids: CAISDGGSSYNEQFF. In nucleotides, the CDR3 is TGTGCCATCAGTGACGGGGGGAGCTCCTACAATGAGCAGTTCTTC.

Ten or more counts support this clonotype. The rearrangement links TRBV13 to TRBJ2-1; TRBD2 aligns across 11 bases. This CDR3 has 12 residues. V lost 8 bases to trimming and J lost 9 bases; unmatched junction nucleotides: 3. The germline gives CDR1 PRHDT, CDR2 FYEKMQ (reference sequence). CDR3 coding DNA: TGTGCCAGCGAAGGGACTAGCGGTGAGCAGTTCTTC. This encodes CASEGTSGEQFF.

This clonotype was seen at least ten times. This rearrangement joins TRBV2 to TRBJ2-7, with TRBD2 matching 12 bases. Losses at the gene ends were 6 bases for V and 0 bases for J; bases not matched to a gene: 12. In germline, CDR1 is SNHLY, CDR2 FYNNEI. CDR3 length equals 18 residues. The CDR3 nucleotides read TGTGCCAGCAGCACGACTAGCGGGGGCTCCCCCCTCTCCTACGAGCAGTACTTC. Protein sequence: CASSTTSGGSPLSYEQYF.

This clonotype was seen once. This may come from a read error, since a much larger clone is one base off. This rearrangement joins TRBV5-1 to TRBJ1-1, with unresolved D. Deletions cut 4 bases from V and 0 bases from J, with 7 bases between. The CDR3 has 13 amino acids. Per germline, CDR1 SGHRS and CDR2 YFSETQ. The CDR3 protein is CASSELLNTEAFF. As DNA, the CDR3 is TGCGCCAGCAGCGAGCTTTTGAACACTGAAGCTTTCTTT.

This clonotype was recorded many times. The chain is built from TRBV14 and TRBJ2-6; weak D call: TRBD1 (5 bases). The germline V gene encodes CDR1 SGHDN and CDR2 FVKESK. Between the trimmed V and J ends, which lost 4 bases and 5 bases, there was a span of 15 bases. The CDR3 contains 16 residues. The CDR3 DNA is TGTGCCAGCAGCCCAGAGGACAATTTTCGGGCCAACGTCCTGACTTTC. It is translated as CASSPEDNFRANVLTF.

Turning to this clonotype: This is likely a read error, given that the CDR3 carries no conserved phenylalanine or tryptophan at its end. The V call is TRBV2, the J call TRBJ2-3; D unresolved. Germline-derived CDR1 and CDR2 are SNHLY and FYNNEI. Trimming shortened V by 4 bases and J by 4 bases, and 9 bases separated the two germline ends. This CDR3 has 13 amino acids. Written as DNA, the CDR3 is TGTGCCAGCAGTGTACGGGTCGCAGATACGCAGTATATT. This translates into CASSVRVADTQYI.

Concerning this clonotype: The junction and the germline gene differ at one end; a read error may be behind it. V and J are TRBV7-6 and TRBJ1-1; no firm D call. In germline, CDR1 is SGHVS, CDR2 FNYEAQ. The CDR3 has 14 residues. The CDR3 here is CASSLFSANTEAYF. The DNA for the CDR3 is TGTGCCAGCAGCTTATTTTCAGCGAACACTGAAGCTTACTTT.

Comment on this clonotype: This clone may be a read error of a much larger clone one base away. The V gene is TRBV7-8, the J gene TRBJ1-4; 7 bases are shared with TRBD1. CDR1 and CDR2 (germline): SGHVS, FQNEAQ. CDR3 length equals 13 residues. CDR3 in DNA: TGTGCCAGCAGCCACGGACAGGTGGACAAACTGGTTTTT. Translated: CASSHGQVDKLVF.

This chain uses TRBV30 with TRBJ2-7, with 9 bases fitting TRBD1. The CDR3 is 14 residues long. Unmatched junction bases numbered 7, after V lost 5 bases and J lost 2 bases. CDR1 GTSNPN and CDR2 SVGIG come from the germline V gene (reference sequence). Here the CDR3 DNA reads TGTGCCTGGTATCCGGGACAGGGTACCTACGAGCAGTACTTC. Protein product: CAWYPGQGTYEQYF.

The table lists this clonotype with many counts. The rearrangement joins TRBV20-1 to TRBJ2-7, with D perhaps TRBD2 (6 bases). V gave up 0 bases and J gave up 4 bases, with 13 bases separating them. The CDR3 spans 14 residues. CDR1 and CDR2 (germline): DFQATT, SNEGSKA (reference sequence). The CDR3 region has the DNA TGCAGTGCTAGAGATTCGGGACTTGAGTACGAGCAGTACTTC. The encoded protein is CSARDSGLEYEQYF.

This clonotype was counted many times. The V call is TRBV5-6, the J call TRBJ2-4, with D perhaps matching TRBD2 (6 bases). The V end lost 4 bases, the J end lost 2 bases, and 10 bases lay between the germline ends. The CDR3 consists of 14 residues. CDR1 and CDR2 (germline): SGHDT, YYEEEE. The CDR3 loop is CASSIAGSKNIQYF. In DNA, the CDR3 is TGTGCCAGCAGCATCGCGGGGTCCAAAAACATTCAGTACTTC. Full variable domain (missing parts from reference TRBV5-6 and TRBJ2-4): DAGVTQSPTHLIKTRGQQVTLRCSPKSGHDTVSWYQQALGQGPQFIFQYYEEEERQRGNFPDRFSGHQFPNYSSELNVNALLLGDSALYLCASSIAGSKNIQYFGAGTRLSVL.

This clonotype occurred a few times. The rearrangement links TRBV29-1 to TRBJ2-7, with a possible D match to TRBD1 (6 bases). This CDR3 comprises 14 residues. Germline V gene lookup returns CDR1 SQVTM and CDR2 ANQGSEA. With 5 bases removed from V and 1 base from J, the gap between germline ends came to 15 bases. CDR3 coding DNA: TGCAGCGTTCTCTTTCGGGACAAATCCTACGAGCAGTACTTC. The encoded protein is CSVLFRDKSYEQYF.

This clonotype was counted many times. The CDR3 DNA sequence: TGTGCCAGTAGCCCAAGTTTCCATGCCGCGGATAAAGCTTTCTTT. Its protein is CASSPSFHAADKAFF. This rearrangement joins TRBV19 to TRBJ1-1; D call uncertain. The CDR3 is 15 residues long. Germline V lookup: CDR1 LNHDA, CDR2 SQIVND (reference sequence). V shed 6 bases and J shed 9 bases, with 23 bases lying between them.

To note about this clonotype: The CDR3 ends on some other residue instead of the conserved phenylalanine or tryptophan, so this is likely a read error. The chain couples TRBV19 to TRBJ2-3, with 9 bases fitting TRBD2. Unmatched junction bases numbered 6, after V lost 5 bases and J lost 3 bases. The CDR3 is made up of 15 amino acids. Germline CDR1 LNHDA, CDR2 SQIVND (reference sequence). Here the CDR3 DNA reads TGTGCCAGTAGTTTCTATAGCGGGAGTACAGATACGCAGTATTTA. This encodes CASSFYSGSTDTQYL.

This clonotype was picked up a small number of times. The germline gene is not matched at one end of the junction; a read error may be the cause. V is TRBV7-6 and J is TRBJ2-5; TRBD2 is a possible D gene (5 bases). The germline gives CDR1 SGHVS, CDR2 FNYEAQ. This CDR3 has 17 amino acids. CDR3 sequence (DNA): TGTGCCGGCAGCTTAGATAGGGCCAGCGGACCCCAAGAGACCCAGTACTTC. This gives the protein CAGSLDRASGPQETQYF.

As to this clonotype: This may stem from a read error, because a much larger clone lies one nucleotide away. The rearrangement uses TRBV6-5 and TRBJ1-1; D ambiguous. Germline V lookup: CDR1 MNHEY, CDR2 SVGAGI. CDR3 size: 14 residues. Deletions cut 4 bases from V and 5 bases from J, with 14 bases between. CDR3 nucleotides: TGTGCCAGCAGTTGCGTTTCCCGAGGAACTGAAGCTTTCTTT. This codes for CASSCVSRGTEAFF.

This clonotype has at least ten counts. The rearrangement joins TRBV29-1 to TRBJ2-1; TRBD1 matches at 9 bases. The CDR3 consists of 16 residues. With 1 base clipped from V and 4 bases from J, the junction kept 8 bases outside the gene matches. Germline V lookup: CDR1 SQVTM, CDR2 ANQGSEA. This chain's CDR3 is CSVEGGQGLQYNEQFF. In nucleotides, the CDR3 is TGCAGCGTTGAAGGCGGACAGGGGTTGCAGTACAATGAGCAGTTCTTC.

This clonotype was seen many times. The J gene is TRBJ2-3, the V gene TRBV7-3; 13 nucleotides agree with TRBD2. J was trimmed by 6 bases and V by 3 bases; bases with no gene match: 9. Germline V gene sequence: CDR1 SGHTA, CDR2 FQGTGA. The CDR3 is 17 amino acids. CDR3 amino acids: CASSFSGTSGTGDTQYF. In DNA, the CDR3 is TGTGCCAGCAGCTTCTCCGGGACTAGCGGGACTGGGGATACGCAGTATTTT.